The clone carrying this T cell receptor (beta chain) was seen repeatedly, ten times or more. Its cognate antigen is unknown. The sample originates from a study of T cells in Graves' hyperthyroidism and ophthalmopathy. Enrolled ophthalmopathy patients presented with a Clinical Activity Score of at least 3, a NOSPECS grade of at least 4, and disease duration under 3 months. Study observations and caveats: Expanded thyroid clonotypes (above 0.001) were mostly also found in blood.

It was RNA transcripts that yielded the amplified TCR beta CDR3 regions. Initially, a first-round RT-PCR of the TCR CDR3 employed the HTBI primer set. One entry per CDR3 protein results from TCRdb running MiXCR on the multiplex PCR reads. The repertoire includes a few hundred thousand distinct CDR3 sequences, roughly 20% of them detected once, and 40% sits in the top ten. The source is a man in his late teens or twenties with Graves' ophthalmopathy. The sample was blood.

DNA for the CDR3: TGTGCCAGCAGCCAACACACCTCCCACATCGGACAGGGCGGCTATGGCTACACCTTC. Its translation: CASSQHTSHIGQGGYGYTF. The V call is TRBV3-1, the J call TRBJ1-2; 8 bases align to TRBD1. V shed 2 bases and J 4 bases; nucleotides not matched to a gene: 18. This CDR3 region has 19 residues. Germline V lookup: CDR1 LGHDT, CDR2 YNNKEL (reference sequence).